The 10 T cell receptor beta chains reported below all come from one sample, sequenced in a study of control samples from healthy donors and cancer patients. Sequencing was performed with immunoSEQ multiplex PCR; in TCRdb, only in-frame clones are kept and a portion is missing. The sample consists of tens of thousands of clones, 84% of them appearing once. The source material was PBMCs. All receptors come from a man in his 60s with head and neck cancer.

This clone was seen a single time. J is TRBJ1-2 and V is TRBV6-1; weak D call: TRBD1 (5 bases). Germline loops: CDR1 MNHNS, CDR2 SASEGT. The CDR3 has 15 residues. V lost 5 bases to trimming and J lost 4 bases, with 17 bases between them. CDR3 DNA sequence: TGTGCCAGCAGTTTTACCGACAGCCACCTCTATGGCTACACCTTC. As protein: CASSFTDSHLYGYTF.

The CDR3 DNA reads as TGTGCCAGTAACGAACACAGGGAAAGCGAAGCTTTCTTT. Its translation: CASNEHRESEAFF. The gene calls are TRBV19 and TRBJ1-1, with D perhaps matching TRBD1 (6 bases). The CDR3 totals 13 residues. Germline loops: CDR1 LNHDA, CDR2 SQIVND (reference sequence). V shed 7 bases and J shed 8 bases, with 17 bases lying between them.

The rearrangement joins TRBV5-1 to TRBJ2-1, with TRBD2 matching over 13 bases. In germline, CDR1 is SGHRS, CDR2 YFSETQ. V gave up 4 bases and J gave up 9 bases; unmatched junction bases: 7. The CDR3 sequence is 15 residues long. Here the CDR3 DNA reads TGCGCCAGCAGCGACGGGACTAGCGGGGCTAGTGAGCAGTTCTTC. This gives the protein CASSDGTSGASEQFF.

V usage is TRBV24-1 and J usage is TRBJ2-7; perhaps TRBD2 as D (5 bases). Germline assignment: CDR1 KGHDR and CDR2 SFDVKD. Trimming removed 3 bases at V and 1 base at J, with 9 bases between. The length of the CDR3 is 14 residues. DNA for the CDR3: TGTGCCACCAGTGATCATACTAGGTCCTACGAGCAGTACTTC. This translates into CATSDHTRSYEQYF.

This clone was recorded a few times. The rearrangement links TRBV9 to TRBJ1-4; TRBD1 might be the D (5 bases). The CDR3 is 16 residues long. Per the germline V gene, CDR1 is SGDLS and CDR2 is YYNGEE. Trimming removed 3 bases from V and 0 bases from J, with 12 bases in between. The CDR3 DNA sequence: TGTGCCAGCAGCGCCGATCCGACAGCAACTAATGAAAAACTGTTTTTT. Translation: CASSADPTATNEKLFF.

This clone was detected once. The gene calls are TRBV27 and TRBJ2-2, with 9 bases lining up with TRBD2. This CDR3 has 14 residues. V shed 7 bases, J shed 7 bases, and the junction held 7 bases outside the gene matches. Germline CDR1 and CDR2: MNHEY and SMNVEV (reference sequence). Here the CDR3 DNA reads TGTGCCAGCAAACCCGGGACTAGCCACGGGGAGCTGTTTTTT. This codes for CASKPGTSHGELFF.

This chain links TRBV5-1 with TRBJ2-3; 10 bases line up with TRBD2. The CDR3 runs to 20 residues. The germline V gene has CDR1 SGHRS and CDR2 YFSETQ. The J segment lost 4 bases and the V segment lost 6 bases, leaving 23 bases of the junction unmatched. CDR3 region: CASTLYRSGRSREGPDTQYF. Here the CDR3 DNA reads TGCGCCAGCACCCTTTATCGTAGCGGGAGGAGTAGAGAGGGCCCAGATACGCAGTATTTT.

The gene calls are TRBV2 and TRBJ2-3; maybe TRBD2 (5 bases). Germline V lookup: CDR1 SNHLY, CDR2 FYNNEI. Trimming stripped 11 bases from V and 5 bases from J, with 20 bases between. The CDR3 totals 14 residues. CDR3 protein: CALTPGNWEDTQYF. The CDR3 DNA reads as TGTGCCCTCACCCCGGGAAACTGGGAAGATACGCAGTATTTT.

The chain links TRBV27 to TRBJ2-5; D is possibly TRBD1 (6 bases). Germline lookup yields CDR1 MNHEY and CDR2 SMNVEV (reference sequence). This CDR3 comprises 15 residues. Trimming removed 3 bases at V and 3 bases at J, with 14 bases between. CDR3 in amino acids: CASSFLTGRKETQYF. The CDR3 DNA sequence: TGTGCCAGCAGTTTCCTTACAGGGAGAAAAGAGACCCAGTACTTC.

A few counts support this clone. J is TRBJ1-1 and V is TRBV10-3, with a tentative D call TRBD1 (5 bases). The CDR3 has 13 amino acids. V lost 6 bases and J lost 4, with 12 bases in between. Germline CDR1 ENHRY, CDR2 SYGVKD. CDR3 residues: CAIRDYGGTEAFF. CDR3 sequence (DNA): TGTGCCATCAGGGACTACGGGGGCACTGAAGCTTTCTTT.